This record looks at one T cell receptor beta chain sequence and its context. Its antigen is not identified. The same CDR3 also results from other DNA sequences found in this sample. The repertoire was sequenced with immunoSEQ multiplex PCR; TCRdb's copy has only in-frame clones and lacks some. Of 2 million to 2.5 million clones in the sample, approximately 93% were seen once. The entry originates in a study of shared clonotypes between healthy human individuals. Study outcomes and limitations: The study drew on few donors, limiting represented genetic and exposure-history diversity.

Looked up from germline, CDR1 is SGHTA and CDR2 is FQGTGA. The CDR3 spans 12 residues. The V gene lost 2 bases and the J gene lost 2 bases, with 2 bases spanning the gap. Sequencing input: naive CD4+ T cells from PBMCs. Indicated subset: CD45RA+ positively selected. This sequence originates from a young man in good health. Some clones in this sample may be carry-over from other donors' samples. The genes are TRBV7-3 and TRBJ2-3; unclear D gene. The CDR3 bases are TGTGCCAGCAGCTTAGACACAGATACGCAGTATTTT. It codes for CASSLDTDTQYF.